This TCR beta chain is drawn from a study of tumor and adjacent non-tumor tissue in lung cancer. Across the study: The patients, approximately nine men and 4 or 5 women, were about 31 to 85 with stage I to III disease.

This CDR3 region has 11 residues. Germline CDR1 is MNHNS and CDR2 is SASEGT. V gave up 4 bases and J gave up 9 bases, with 7 bases separating them. RNA was extracted from bulk tissue without any cell sorting. Concerning this clonotype: The conserved final phenylalanine or tryptophan is absent from the CDR3, which likely points to a read error.

A modified ARM-PCR protocol with three rounds of nested PCR amplified TCRbeta. TCRdb analysed the multiplex PCR reads with MiXCR anew, one entry per CDR3 protein. This table holds some 71,000 distinct CDR3 sequences, 55% to 80% found once. The specimen sequenced was lung tumor tissue. The rearrangement uses TRBV6-1 and TRBJ2-1; no reliable D call. The receptor was derived from a woman aged 40 to 50 with non-small cell lung cancer. The CDR3 nucleotides are TGTGCCAGCAGTGTTACCTTTGAGCAGTTCCTC. Residues: CASSVTFEQFL.